These 7 T cell receptor beta chains were all obtained from the same sample, sequenced in a study of OX40 agonist ivuxolimab in advanced cancers. Produced via immunoSEQ multiplex PCR; TCRdb's table is partial and in-frame only. The sample consists of 50,000 to 55,000 clones, over 75% of them appearing once. This material consisted of CD4+ or CD8+ T cells sorted from blood, taken in a trial of the OX40 agonist ivuxolimab. The receptor set was obtained from an adult with an advanced solid tumor such as melanoma, head and neck, liver or kidney cancer.

The CDR3 here is CASSSSEGNQPQHF. CDR3 in DNA: TGTGCCAGCAGCTCATCTGAGGGCAATCAGCCCCAGCATTTT. V gene TRBV27 combines with J gene TRBJ1-5; D gene unclear. The germline CDR1 and CDR2 sequences are MNHEY and SMNVEV (reference sequence). The CDR3 covers 14 residues. Trimming pared 6 bases from V and 2 bases from J, leaving 11 bases between.

The V gene is TRBV28, the J gene TRBJ2-7; the D gene could be TRBD1 or TRBD2 (5 bases each). Germline CDR1 MDHEN, CDR2 SYDVKM. V was pared by 6 bases and J by 1 base, with 13 bases between. CDR3 size: 14 residues. The CDR3 nucleotides are TGTGCCAGCAGGGGGGTGGGCCTTTCCTACGAGCAGTACTTC. Protein: CASRGVGLSYEQYF.

This clone was counted a few times. The rearrangement joins TRBV30 to TRBJ1-6, with 7 bases matching TRBD1. From germline, CDR1 is GTSNPN and CDR2 SVGIG (reference sequence). Trimming cost V 2 bases and J 4 bases; bases outside gene matches: 17. The CDR3 runs to 19 residues. DNA of the CDR3: TGTGCCTGGAGTCCTTGGACAGGCGCATCCGGATATTATAATTCACCCCTCCACTTT. This gives the protein CAWSPWTGASGYYNSPLHF.

This CDR3 reads CASSARSTDTQYF. In nucleotides, the CDR3 is TGTGCCAGCAGCGCCAGAAGCACAGATACGCAGTATTTT. The rearrangement joins TRBV5-6 to TRBJ2-3; D gene ambiguous. This CDR3 has 13 amino acids. V shed 4 bases and J shed 0 bases, with 6 bases lying between them. Germline loops: CDR1 SGHDT, CDR2 YYEEEE. The variable domain in full, completed from reference TRBV5-6 and TRBJ2-3, reads DAGVTQSPTHLIKTRGQQVTLRCSPKSGHDTVSWYQQALGQGPQFIFQYYEEEERQRGNFPDRFSGHQFPNYSSELNVNALLLGDSALYLCASSARSTDTQYFGPGTRLTVL.

The chain couples TRBV5-4 to TRBJ2-3; the D gene is possibly TRBD2 (6 bases). V was trimmed by 3 bases and J by 6 bases, leaving 11 bases between them. Germline CDR1 reads SGHNT; CDR2 reads YYREEE (reference sequence). CDR3 size: 13 residues. The CDR3 region is CASSWGVGDTQYF. CDR3 DNA sequence: TGTGCCAGCAGCTGGGGGGTAGGCGATACGCAGTATTTT.

The rearrangement uses TRBV11-2 and TRBJ1-1, with no clear D. CDR1 is SGHAT and CDR2 is FQNNGV in the germline V gene. Trimming removed 1 base from V and 1 base from J, with 4 bases in between. This CDR3 has 13 amino acids. The CDR3 sequence: CASSLAGNTEAFF. The CDR3 DNA reads as TGTGCCAGCAGCTTAGCGGGGAACACTGAAGCTTTCTTT.

This chain links TRBV5-1 with TRBJ2-6; 9 bases align to TRBD1. V trimming: 0 bases; J trimming: 1 base; junction bases outside the gene matches: 5. The germline gives CDR1 SGHRS, CDR2 YFSETQ. This CDR3 has 18 residues. This CDR3 reads CASSLVPGTGSGANVLTF. The CDR3 bases are TGCGCCAGCAGCTTGGTCCCCGGGACAGGGTCTGGGGCCAACGTCCTGACTTTC.